This record covers a single T cell receptor (beta chain). This clone was observed many times. Its antigen target is currently unknown. The read terminates 3 residues before the CDR3 end, so the remaining end is supplied by the germline J gene. Both CVID patients and healthy controls were predominantly of Caucasian heritage. From each donor, 5 to 8 ml of heparinized peripheral whole blood was collected. TCRbeta CDR3 repertoires were sequenced from genomic DNA of adults with common variable immune deficiency (CVID) and healthy adult controls. The control group comprised approximately 22 healthy adult volunteers, some 12 female and approximately ten male, aged about 20 to 70 years with a mean age of approximately 35. Diluted blood was subjected to density centrifugation over Hypaque 1077 or Ficoll-Paque for isolation of peripheral blood mononuclear cells. Genomic DNA was obtained from unsorted mononuclear cells through either Qiagen column purification or a centrifugation-based method.

CVID samples and control samples contributed equivalent amounts of genomic DNA as sequencing input. For every sample, a 60 bp segment covering the rearranged TCRbeta CDR3 region was amplified and then sequenced. The immunoSEQ assay, a bias-corrected multiplex PCR combined with high-throughput sequencing, was used for TCRbeta amplification. The paper's data handling went like this. Every unique nucleotide sequence was considered a clone and was annotated with V, D and J genes, copy number and frequency. Sequences were labeled productive if in frame, and non-productive if out of frame or containing stop codons. As previously described, clonality was calculated on the basis of Shannon's entropy. The predicted amino acid sequences of productive clones were used to derive mean CDR3 Kyte-Doolittle hydropathy. Hierarchical clustering of scaled V gene usage was performed with the R hclust function using Manhattan distance and complete linkage. Clone sharing by CDR3 amino acid sequence was assessed by resampling 12 repertoires per group over 100 rounds. The repertoires were searched for around 72 published EBV-specific and a few hundred published CMV-specific TCRbeta sequences. Analysis left out a couple of CVID samples that produced under 10,000 sequences, so approximately 40 CVID repertoires remained. TCRdb took over this immuneACCESS table, retaining in-frame rearrangements with V and J assigned. Such tables are incomplete; in checked studies, under half of the missing clones stem from an unresolved V gene, and the remainder is unexplained. The V and J calls and clone size were taken over from that table, and D and trimming were inferred from the DNA. Listed for this sample are some 32,000 clones, none observed only a single time. Around 4.5% of the sample is held by the ten biggest clonotypes.

The data derive from a study of T cell clonality in common variable immunodeficiency (dated by TCRdb to between 2014 and 2017). Per the germline V gene (reference sequence), GTSNPN is the CDR1 and SVGIG is the CDR2. The trim is 0 bases for V and 5 bases for J, with a gap of 16 bases between the germline ends. From the cysteine up to the phenylalanine, the CDR3 has a length of 15 residues. The CDR3 was read in part: 36 bases, with the frame set at base 1. Points the paper makes about the study in general: Fewer deletions and N-nucleotide insertions were reportedly observed in CVID TCRbeta sequences, and highly modified clones with 13 or more V deletions were reportedly absent from CVID TCRbeta sequences. Differences among patients in the CVID cohort limited the correlations between repertoire features and clinical complications. Fewer TCRbeta clones were shared among CVID subjects than among healthy controls (p < 0.0001). TCRbeta clonality was higher in CVID subjects than in healthy controls (t-test p = 0.018), and the increase was most characteristic of about a third of subjects. According to the authors, figuring out what caused the increased clonality in CVID would require sequencing the repertoires of T cell subpopulations. Despite equal DNA input, controls averaged around 80,000 unique sequences per sample versus some 30,000 in CVID samples.

This clonotype was sampled from a person aged 18-69 years in good health. Rearrangement joined TRBV30 to TRBJ1-2; the D gene cannot be named for sure. The material sequenced was peripheral blood mononuclear cells. CDR3 protein: CAWSVFPQTWYGYTF. The sequenced part of the CDR3 DNA is TGTGCCTGGAGTGTATTCCCACAGACGTGGTATGGC. Outside the CDR3, residues come from the reference TRBV30 and TRBJ1-2 proteins, so the full variable domain is: SQTIHQWPATLVQPVGSPLSLECTVEGTSNPNLYWYRQAAGRGLQLLFYSVGIGQISSEVPQNLSASRPQDRQFILSSKKLLLSDSGFYLCAWSVFPQTWYGYTFGSGTRLTVV.